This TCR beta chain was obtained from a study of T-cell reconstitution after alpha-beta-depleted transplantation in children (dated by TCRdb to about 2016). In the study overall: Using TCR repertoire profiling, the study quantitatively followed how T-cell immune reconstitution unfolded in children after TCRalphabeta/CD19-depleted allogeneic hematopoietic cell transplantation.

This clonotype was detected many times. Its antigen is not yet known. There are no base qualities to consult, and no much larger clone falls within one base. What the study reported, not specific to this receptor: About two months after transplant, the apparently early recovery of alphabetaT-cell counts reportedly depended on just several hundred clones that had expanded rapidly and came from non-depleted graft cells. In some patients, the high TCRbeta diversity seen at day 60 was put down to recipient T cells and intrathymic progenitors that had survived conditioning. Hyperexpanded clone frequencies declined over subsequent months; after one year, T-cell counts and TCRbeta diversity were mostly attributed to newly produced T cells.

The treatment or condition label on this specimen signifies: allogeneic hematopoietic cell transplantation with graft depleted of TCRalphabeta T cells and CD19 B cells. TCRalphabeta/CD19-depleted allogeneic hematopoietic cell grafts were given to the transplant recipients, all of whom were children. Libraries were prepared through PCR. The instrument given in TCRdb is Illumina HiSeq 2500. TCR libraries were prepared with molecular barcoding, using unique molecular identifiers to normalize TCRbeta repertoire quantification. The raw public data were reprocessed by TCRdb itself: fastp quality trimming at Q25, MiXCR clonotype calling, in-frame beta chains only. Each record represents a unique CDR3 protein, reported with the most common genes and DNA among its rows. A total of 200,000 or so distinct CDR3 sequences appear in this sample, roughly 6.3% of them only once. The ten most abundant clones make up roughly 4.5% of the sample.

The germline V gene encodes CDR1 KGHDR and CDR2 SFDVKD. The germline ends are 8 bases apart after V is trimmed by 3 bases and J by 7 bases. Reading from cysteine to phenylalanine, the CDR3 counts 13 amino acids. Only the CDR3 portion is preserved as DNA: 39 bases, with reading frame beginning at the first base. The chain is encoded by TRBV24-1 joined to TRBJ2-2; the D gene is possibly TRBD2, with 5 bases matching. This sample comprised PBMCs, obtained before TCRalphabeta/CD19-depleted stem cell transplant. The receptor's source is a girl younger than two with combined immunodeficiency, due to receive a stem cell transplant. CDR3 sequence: CATSDLGGGELFF. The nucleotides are TGTGCCACCAGTGATCTAGGAGGCGGGGAGCTGTTTTTT.